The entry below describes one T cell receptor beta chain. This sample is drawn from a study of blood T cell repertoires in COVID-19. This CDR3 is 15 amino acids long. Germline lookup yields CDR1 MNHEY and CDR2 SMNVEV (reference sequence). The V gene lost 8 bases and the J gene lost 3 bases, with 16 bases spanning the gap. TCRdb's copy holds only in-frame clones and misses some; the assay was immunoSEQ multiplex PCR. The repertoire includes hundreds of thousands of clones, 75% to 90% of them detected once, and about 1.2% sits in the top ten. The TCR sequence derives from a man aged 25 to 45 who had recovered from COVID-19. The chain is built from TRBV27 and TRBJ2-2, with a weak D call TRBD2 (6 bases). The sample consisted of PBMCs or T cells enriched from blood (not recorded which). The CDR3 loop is CASRVLRDHTGELFF. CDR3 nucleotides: TGTGCCAGCCGAGTGTTGCGGGACCACACCGGGGAGCTGTTTTTT.